Listed below are T cell receptor beta chains from one sample, sequenced in a study of blood T cells in healthy people across ages. TCRdb re-derived calls from the 5' RACE reads in MiXCR, one entry per CDR3 protein. The sample yields around 870,000 distinct CDR3 sequences, around 30% seen once. Sequencing input: blood. Receptors originate from a woman aged 80 or over in good health. CDR3s include the opening cysteine and the closing phenylalanine or tryptophan. The D gene is left open where the match is weak. Clone size is shown for a subset of rows, as once, few, many or a class of expanded clone.

>-|-|15|TRBV18|TRBJ1-1
TGTGCCAGCTCCTTAAACCGGGGGGGGAACACTGAAGCTTTCTTT
CASSLNRGGNTEAFF
>-|-|15|TRBV3-1|TRBJ1-2
TGTGCCAGCAGCCCCCGGATCAGGGATCCCTATGGCTACACCTTC
CASSPRIRDPYGYTF
>-|many|12|TRBV15|TRBJ2-1
TGTGCCACCAGCCGTAACTACAATGAGCAGTTCTTC
CATSRNYNEQFF
>TRBD1|many|19|TRBV6-5|TRBJ1-4
TGTGCCAGCAGTTACCGGCTACGGACAGGCGCCGCAACTAATGAAAAACTGTTTTTT
CASSYRLRTGAATNEKLFF
>-|many|15|TRBV4-2|TRBJ2-1
TGTGCCAGCAGCCCGGGACAAGGGGGTCAGAATGAGCAGTTCTTC
CASSPGQGGQNEQFF
>-|many|15|TRBV7-2|TRBJ1-5
TGTGCCAGCAGCTTGGGCAGTTATAGCAATCAGCCCCAGCATTTT
CASSLGSYSNQPQHF
>-|many|15|TRBV6-2/TRBV6-3|TRBJ1-5
TGTGCCAGCAGTGCTGCGGCCGTCGGGTATCAGCCCCAGCATTTT
CASSAAAVGYQPQHF
>-|many|16|TRBV11-2|TRBJ1-2
TGTGCCAGCAGCTTAGATTCGGGGGCGCAGTCGGGAGGCTACACCTTC
CASSLDSGAQSGGYTF
>TRBD1|many|13|TRBV7-9|TRBJ2-7
TGTGCCACCGACAGGGCAATAGGCCACGAGCAGTACTTC
CATDRAIGHEQYF
>-|many|13|TRBV21-1|TRBJ2-1
TGTGCCAGCAGCAAAGTTCGCAGAGATGAGCAGTTCTTC
CASSKVRRDEQFF
>TRBD2|once|13|TRBV20-1|TRBJ2-5
TGCAGTGCTAGAGACGTGACTAGCGGGAGTCAGTACTTC
CSARDVTSGSQYF
>TRBD2|few|14|TRBV9|TRBJ2-2
TGTGCCAGTACCGGGACTACGGTGACCGGGGAGCTGTTTTTT
CASTGTTVTGELFF
>TRBD2|-|15|TRBV12-3/TRBV12-4|TRBJ2-4
TGTGCCAGCAGGGGCGGGAGGCTTGCCAAAAACATTCAGTACTTC
CASRGGRLAKNIQYF
>TRBD2|many|16|TRBV6-5|TRBJ2-7
TGTGCCAGCAGTTACCGGGGAGGGCACGGAGGATACGAGCAGTACTTC
CASSYRGGHGGYEQYF
>-|many|16|TRBV4-3|TRBJ1-2
TGCGCCAGCAGCCAAGACGGTGGCAGGGCCAACTATGGCTACACCTTC
CASSQDGGRANYGYTF
>TRBD1|-|14|TRBV5-1|TRBJ1-5
TGCGCCAGCAGCTGGACAGGGGGGTCCCAGCCCCAGCATTTT
CASSWTGGSQPQHF
>TRBD2|-|18|TRBV27|TRBJ2-5
TGTGCCAGCAGTTTCTCGATTAGCGGGGGGTCGTACCAAGAGACCCAGTACTTC
CASSFSISGGSYQETQYF
>TRBD1|few|15|TRBV9|TRBJ1-1
TGTGCCAGCAGCCCGGTACAGGGGGCGCGTACTGAAGCTTTCTTT
CASSPVQGARTEAFF
>-|few|13|TRBV20-1|TRBJ2-7
TGCAGTGCTCCTAAGGCCGCGGGTAGCGAGCAGTACTTC
CSAPKAAGSEQYF
>TRBD1|few|14|TRBV7-9|TRBJ2-4
TGTGCCAGCAGCTTAGGGACAGGGGTTGTCATTCAGTACTTC
CASSLGTGVVIQYF
>TRBD1|-|15|TRBV27|TRBJ1-2
TGTGCCAGCAGTTCTGGGACAGGGGGGGTTAATAGCTACACCTTC
CASSSGTGGVNSYTF
>TRBD1|few|16|TRBV9|TRBJ1-2
TGTGCCAGCAGCCATTTGCAGGGACAGCCTAACTATGGCTACACCTTC
CASSHLQGQPNYGYTF
>TRBD1|many|12|TRBV10-3|TRBJ2-7
TGTGCCATCAGTAGGGACAGGGGCGAGCAGTACTTC
CAISRDRGEQYF
>-|many|17|TRBV4-3|TRBJ2-6
TGCGCCAGCAGCCAACTGAATATCCCCTCTGGGGCCAACGTCCTGACTTTC
CASSQLNIPSGANVLTF
>-|many|13|TRBV7-9|TRBJ2-3
TGTGCCAGCAGCTTCAGGGCCGCAGATACGCAGTATTTT
CASSFRAADTQYF
>-|once|16|TRBV4-1|TRBJ1-3
TGCGCCAGCAGCCACCCGGGCAAGAGCTCTGGAAACACCATATATTTT
CASSHPGKSSGNTIYF
>-|few|14|TRBV2|TRBJ1-5
TGTGCCAGCAGTGCTGGACCCATTAATCAGCCCCAGCATTTT
CASSAGPINQPQHF
>-|-|15|TRBV2|TRBJ1-3
TGTGCCAGCAGTGATGGATGGAGCTCTGGAAACACCATATATTTT
CASSDGWSSGNTIYF
>-|many|13|TRBV6-1|TRBJ2-1
TGTGCCAGCAGTGAACTGGGTTACTATGAGCAGTTCTTC
CASSELGYYEQFF
>TRBD2|-|14|TRBV4-1|TRBJ2-7
TGCGCCAGCAGCTCCCCTAGCGGGAAATACGAGCAGTACTTC
CASSSPSGKYEQYF